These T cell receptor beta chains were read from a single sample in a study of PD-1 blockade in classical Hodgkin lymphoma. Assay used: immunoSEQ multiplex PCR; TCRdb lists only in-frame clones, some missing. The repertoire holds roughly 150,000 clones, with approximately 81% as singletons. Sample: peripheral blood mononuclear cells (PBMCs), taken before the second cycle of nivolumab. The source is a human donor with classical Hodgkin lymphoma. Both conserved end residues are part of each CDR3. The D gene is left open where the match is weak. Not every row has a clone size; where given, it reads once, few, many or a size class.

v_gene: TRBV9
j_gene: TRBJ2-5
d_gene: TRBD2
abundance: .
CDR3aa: CASSERTSGAQETQYF
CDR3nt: TGTGCCAGCAGCGAGCGGACTAGCGGAGCACAAGAGACCCAGTACTTC

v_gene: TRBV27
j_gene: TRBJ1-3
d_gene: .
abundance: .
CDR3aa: CASSLSYRFSGNTIYF
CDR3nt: TGTGCCAGCAGTTTATCCTACAGGTTCTCTGGAAACACCATATATTTT

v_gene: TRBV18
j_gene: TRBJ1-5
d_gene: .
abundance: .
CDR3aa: CASSPVDGGTINQPQHF
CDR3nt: TGTGCCAGCTCACCCGTTGATGGAGGGACCATTAATCAGCCCCAGCATTTT

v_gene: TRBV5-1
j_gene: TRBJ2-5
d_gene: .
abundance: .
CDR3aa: CASRQVALQETQYF
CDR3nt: TGCGCCAGCAGGCAGGTGGCTCTCCAAGAGACCCAGTACTTC

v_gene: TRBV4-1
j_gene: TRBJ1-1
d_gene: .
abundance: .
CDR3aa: CASSQDWGADAFF
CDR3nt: TGCGCCAGCAGCCAAGATTGGGGGGCTGATGCTTTCTTT

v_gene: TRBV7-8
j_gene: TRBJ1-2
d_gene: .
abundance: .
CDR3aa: CASTPEAANYGYTF
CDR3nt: TGTGCCAGCACCCCAGAGGCAGCTAACTATGGCTACACCTTC

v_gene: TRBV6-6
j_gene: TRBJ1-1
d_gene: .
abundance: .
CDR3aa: CASSSGHTEAFF
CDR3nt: TGTGCCAGCAGTTCGGGGCACACTGAAGCTTTCTTT

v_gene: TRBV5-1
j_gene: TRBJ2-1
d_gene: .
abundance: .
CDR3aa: CASSDTSSYNEQFF
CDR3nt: TGCGCCAGCAGCGATACTAGCTCCTACAATGAGCAGTTCTTC

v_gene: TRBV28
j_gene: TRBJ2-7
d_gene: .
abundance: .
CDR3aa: CASSPSGLTYEQYF
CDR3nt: TGTGCCAGCAGCCCGAGCGGCCTCACCTACGAGCAGTACTTC

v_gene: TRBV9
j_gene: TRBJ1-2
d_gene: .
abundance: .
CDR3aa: CASSSTGIYGYTF
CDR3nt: TGTGCCAGCAGCTCGACAGGCATCTATGGCTACACCTTC

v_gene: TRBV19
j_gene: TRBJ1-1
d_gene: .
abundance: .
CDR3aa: CASSTLRMNTEAFF
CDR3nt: TGTGCCAGTTCGACGCTCCGGATGAACACTGAAGCTTTCTTT

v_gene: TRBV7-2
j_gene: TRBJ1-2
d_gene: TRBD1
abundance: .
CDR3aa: CASSSASPGQHGYTF
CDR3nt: TGTGCCAGCAGCTCCGCCTCACCGGGACAGCATGGCTACACCTTC

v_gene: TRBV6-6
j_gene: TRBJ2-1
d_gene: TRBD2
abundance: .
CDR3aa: CASRGPRGSGANEQFF
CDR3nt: TGTGCCAGCAGGGGGCCTCGGGGTAGCGGGGCCAATGAGCAGTTCTTC

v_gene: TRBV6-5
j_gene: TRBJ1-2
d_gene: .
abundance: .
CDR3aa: CASSSTGDYGYTF
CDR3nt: TGTGCCAGCAGTTCAACCGGGGACTATGGCTACACCTTC

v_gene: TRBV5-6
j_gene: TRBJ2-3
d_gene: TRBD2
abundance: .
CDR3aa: CASSRRTSGHPDTQYF
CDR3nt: TGTGCCAGCAGCAGAAGGACTAGCGGCCACCCCGATACGCAGTATTTT

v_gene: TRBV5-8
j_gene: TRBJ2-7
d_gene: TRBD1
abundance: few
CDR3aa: CASSPRDRASYEQYF
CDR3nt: TGTGCCAGCAGCCCCCGGGACAGGGCCTCCTACGAGCAGTACTTC

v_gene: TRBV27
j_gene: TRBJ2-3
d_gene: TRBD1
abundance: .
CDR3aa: CASRRQGTDTQYF
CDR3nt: TGTGCCAGCAGGAGACAGGGGACAGATACGCAGTATTTT

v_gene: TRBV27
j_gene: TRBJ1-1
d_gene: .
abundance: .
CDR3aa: CASSSYGGARNTEAFF
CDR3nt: TGTGCCAGCAGTTCGTATGGGGGGGCGCGGAACACTGAAGCTTTCTTT

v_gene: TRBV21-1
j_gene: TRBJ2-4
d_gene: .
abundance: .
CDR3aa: CASSPGREVAKNIQYF
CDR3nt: TGTGCCAGCAGTCCCGGTAGAGAGGTAGCCAAAAACATTCAGTACTTC

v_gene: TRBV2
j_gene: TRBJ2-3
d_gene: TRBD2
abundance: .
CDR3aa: CASSANLSGGLYTQLGNTDTQYF
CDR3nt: TGTGCCAGCAGTGCAAACCTTAGCGGGGGGCTCTACACCCAACTTGGGAACACAGATACGCAGTATTTT

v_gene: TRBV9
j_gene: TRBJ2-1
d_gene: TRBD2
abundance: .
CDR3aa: CASSVGSSGNYNEQFF
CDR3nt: TGTGCCAGCAGCGTAGGGAGTAGCGGGAACTACAATGAGCAGTTCTTC

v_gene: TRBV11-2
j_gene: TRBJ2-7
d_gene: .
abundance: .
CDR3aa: CASSLVWGGEQYF
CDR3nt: TGTGCCAGCAGCTTAGTATGGGGCGGGGAGCAGTACTTC

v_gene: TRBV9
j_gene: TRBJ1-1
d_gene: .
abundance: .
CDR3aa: CASSVMSPGTEAFF
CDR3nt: TGTGCCAGCAGCGTCATGAGCCCGGGGACTGAAGCTTTCTTT

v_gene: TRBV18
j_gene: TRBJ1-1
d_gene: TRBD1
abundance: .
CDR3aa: CASSPRTGQNTEAFF
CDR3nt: TGTGCCAGCTCACCACGGACAGGCCAGAACACTGAAGCTTTCTTT

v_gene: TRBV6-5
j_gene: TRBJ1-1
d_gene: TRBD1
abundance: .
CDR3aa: CASSYSTRGRTEAFF
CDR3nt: TGTGCCAGCAGTTACTCGACCAGGGGGAGGACTGAAGCTTTCTTT

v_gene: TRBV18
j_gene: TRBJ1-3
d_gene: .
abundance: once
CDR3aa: CASSPRPSSSGNTIYF
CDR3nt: TGTGCCAGCTCACCACGGCCCTCCTCCTCTGGAAACACCATATATTTT

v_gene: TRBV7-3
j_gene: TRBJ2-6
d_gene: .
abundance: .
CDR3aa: CASSLGLPGANVLTF
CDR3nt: TGTGCCAGCAGCCTGGGGCTCCCTGGGGCCAACGTCCTGACTTTC

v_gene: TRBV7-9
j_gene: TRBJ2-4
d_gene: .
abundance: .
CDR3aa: CASSPKPSPGAKNIQYF
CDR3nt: TGTGCCAGCAGCCCAAAGCCGTCACCTGGGGCCAAAAACATTCAGTACTTC

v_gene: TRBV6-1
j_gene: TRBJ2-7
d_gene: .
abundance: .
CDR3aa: CASRLENYEQYF
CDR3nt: TGTGCCAGCAGACTAGAGAACTACGAGCAGTACTTC

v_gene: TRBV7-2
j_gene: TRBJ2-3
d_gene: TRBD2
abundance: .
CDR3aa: CASSLEGAGVSTDTQYF
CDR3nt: TGTGCCAGCAGCTTAGAAGGAGCGGGAGTGAGCACAGATACGCAGTATTTT

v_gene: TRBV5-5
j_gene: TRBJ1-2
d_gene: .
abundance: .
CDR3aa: CASSLGLILTREGYTF
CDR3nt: TGTGCCAGCAGTTTGGGGCTAATTTTGACACGAGAAGGCTACACCTTC

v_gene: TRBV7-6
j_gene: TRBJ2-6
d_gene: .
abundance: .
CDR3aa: CASSLYGGPFSGANVLTF
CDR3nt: TGTGCCAGCAGCTTATATGGGGGCCCGTTCTCTGGGGCCAACGTCCTGACTTTC

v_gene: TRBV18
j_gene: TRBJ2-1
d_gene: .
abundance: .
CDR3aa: CASSPPHNEQFF
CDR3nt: TGTGCCAGCTCACCACCTCACAATGAGCAGTTCTTC

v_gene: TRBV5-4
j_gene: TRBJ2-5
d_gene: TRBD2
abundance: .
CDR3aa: CASSLGTSVGGETQYF
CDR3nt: TGTGCCAGCAGCTTGGGGACTAGCGTGGGGGGAGAGACCCAGTACTTC

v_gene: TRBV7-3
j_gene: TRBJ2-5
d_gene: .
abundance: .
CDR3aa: CASSFTGAQETQYF
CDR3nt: TGTGCCAGCAGCTTCACCGGGGCTCAAGAGACCCAGTACTTC

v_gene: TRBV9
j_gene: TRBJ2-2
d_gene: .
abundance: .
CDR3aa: CASSARGRYTGELFF
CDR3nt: TGTGCCAGCAGCGCCCGCGGACGGTACACCGGGGAGCTGTTTTTT

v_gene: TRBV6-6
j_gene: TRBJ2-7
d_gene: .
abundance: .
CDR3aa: CASIRDRTSYEQYF
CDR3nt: TGTGCCAGCATCAGAGACAGGACCTCCTACGAGCAGTACTTC

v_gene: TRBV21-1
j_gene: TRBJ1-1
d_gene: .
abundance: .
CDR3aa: CASKVGEGIAEAFF
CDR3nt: .

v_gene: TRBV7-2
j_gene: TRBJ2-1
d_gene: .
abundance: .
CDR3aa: CASSSQGPTYNEQFF
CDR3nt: TGTGCCAGCAGCTCCCAGGGGCCCACCTACAATGAGCAGTTCTTC

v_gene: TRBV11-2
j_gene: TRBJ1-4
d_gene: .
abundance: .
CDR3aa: CASSLILSGARNEKLFF
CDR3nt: TGTGCCAGCAGCTTAATACTCTCAGGGGCAAGGAATGAAAAACTGTTTTTT

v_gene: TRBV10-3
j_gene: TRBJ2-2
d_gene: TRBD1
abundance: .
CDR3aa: CAISESGQRNTGELFF
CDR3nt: TGTGCCATCAGTGAGTCGGGACAGAGGAACACCGGGGAGCTGTTTTTT

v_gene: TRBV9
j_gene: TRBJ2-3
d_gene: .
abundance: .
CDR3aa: CASSVEKDTQYF
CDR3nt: TGTGCCAGCAGCGTAGAGAAAGATACGCAGTATTTT

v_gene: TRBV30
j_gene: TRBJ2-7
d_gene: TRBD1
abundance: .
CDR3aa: CAWNPTGDEQYF
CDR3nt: TGTGCCTGGAACCCGACAGGGGACGAGCAGTACTTC

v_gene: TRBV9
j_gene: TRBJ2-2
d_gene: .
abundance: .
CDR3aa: CASSPAGHTGELFF
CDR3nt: TGTGCCAGCAGCCCCGCAGGGCACACCGGGGAGCTGTTTTTT

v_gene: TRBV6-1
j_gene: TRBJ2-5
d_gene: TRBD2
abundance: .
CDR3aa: CASRILAVRETQYF
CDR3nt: TGTGCCAGCAGGATCCTAGCGGTTCGGGAGACCCAGTACTTC